This TCR beta chain was sequenced during a study of blood T cell repertoires in COVID-19. The method was immunoSEQ multiplex PCR; TCRdb's version includes in-frame clones alone and lacks a portion of them. The repertoire holds around 100,000 clones, with roughly nine tenths as singletons. This clone was detected once. Unmatched junction bases numbered 7, after V lost 3 bases and J lost 3 bases. Germline CDR1 and CDR2: LNHDA and SQIVND (reference sequence). The CDR3 runs 16 residues. This sequence was found in a man aged 40-55 years with acute or convalescent COVID-19. Sequenced input: peripheral blood. The chain recombines TRBV19 with TRBJ1-5; 8 bases fit TRBD1. The CDR3 bases are TGTGCCAGTAGTATCCCTGGACAGGGCACCAATCAGCCCCAGCATTTT. As protein: CASSIPGQGTNQPQHF.